The clone carrying this T cell receptor (beta chain) was observed once. Antigen specificity is unknown. Naive CD8 cells lacked CD45RO and underwent positive selection for CCR7, leaving out terminally differentiated effector memory CD45RA+ cells. This sample is part of a study of shared clonotypes between healthy human individuals. Study observations and caveats: Across subsets, estimated richness was generally greater for naive than for memory populations.

V was cut by 3 bases and J by 3 bases, with 12 bases left in between. The CDR3 spans 13 residues. Germline V CDR1 and CDR2: SQVTM, ANQGSEA. Here immunoSEQ multiplex PCR was the method, and the copy in TCRdb shows in-frame clones only, minus some. The sample yields 1.5 million to 2.5 million clones, about 94% seen once. The sequence came from a man between 18 and 29 years old in good health. V gene TRBV29-1 combines with J gene TRBJ2-7; the D is unclear. The source material was naive CD8+ T cells sorted from blood. The chain's CDR3 is CSVDGPPGYEQYF. The DNA of the CDR3 is TGCAGCGTTGATGGTCCCCCCGGCTACGAGCAGTACTTC.